This T cell receptor beta chain was retrieved from a study of cytomegalovirus exposure and HLA in healthy donors. Primers included in the PCR were 60 Vbeta and 13 Jbeta primers. Sequenced by immunoSEQ multiplex PCR; TCRdb stores in-frame clones only, minus some. The sample contains more than 90,000 clones, about 70% of which appear only once. The CDR3 is 16 amino acids. CDR1 SGDLS and CDR2 YYNGEE come from the germline V gene. After removal of 4 bases from V and 0 bases from J, the junction contained 7 bases not matched to a gene. The sample consisted of PBMCs. The chain has TRBV9 and TRBJ2-4; 7 nucleotides match TRBD1. The clonotype comes from a man aged 30 to 45 in good health and CMV-seropositive. The CDR3 reads CASSPRGTEAKNIQYF. The CDR3, as DNA: TGTGCCAGCAGCCCCCGTGGGACAGAAGCCAAAAACATTCAGTACTTC.